One and the same sample provided the 5 T cell receptor beta chains below, sequenced in a study of shared clonotypes between healthy human individuals. Measured with immunoSEQ multiplex PCR; TCRdb has only the in-frame clones, and not every one. The sample contains 2,500,000 or so clones, approximately 90% of which appear only once. The source material was naive CD4+ T cells sorted from blood. Specified subset: CD45RA+ positively selected. Every receptor here comes from a man aged 18 to 35 in good health.

Here the CDR3 DNA reads TGTGCCATCAGTGTTGACTATAGGGAAAAACTGTTTTTT. Its protein is CAISVDYREKLFF. The chain combines TRBV10-3 with TRBJ1-4; D uncertain. The CDR3 runs 13 residues. The V and J ends lost 4 bases and 8 bases respectively, with 11 bases between them. Germline values: CDR1 ENHRY, CDR2 SYGVKD.

This rearrangement joins TRBV5-5 to TRBJ1-6, with 11 nucleotides matching TRBD1. This CDR3 has 15 amino acids. CDR1 is SGHKS, CDR2 YYEKEE, per germline (reference sequence). Trimming cost V 4 bases and J 10 bases; bases outside gene matches: 7. This chain's CDR3 is CASSELGQGGSPLHF. Written as DNA, the CDR3 is TGTGCCAGCAGCGAGCTGGGACAGGGGGGATCACCCCTCCACTTT.

The chain employs TRBV6-1 and TRBJ2-7; the D gene is possibly TRBD1 (5 bases). Germline V gives CDR1 MNHNS, CDR2 SASEGT. CDR3 length equals 13 residues. Trimming left V 4 bases short and J 2 bases short, with 9 bases between. The CDR3, as DNA: TGTGCCAGCAGTGGACAGAAAGCCTACGAGCAGTACTTC. Amino acid sequence: CASSGQKAYEQYF.

The chain couples TRBV9 to TRBJ1-3; no firm D call. Trimming left V 3 bases short and J 0 bases short, with 7 bases between. CDR3 length: 14 amino acids. Germline CDR1 reads SGDLS; CDR2 reads YYNGEE. The CDR3 DNA reads as TGTGCCAGCAGCGCGGCCCACTCTGGAAACACCATATATTTT. Protein product: CASSAAHSGNTIYF.

This sequence joins TRBV6-1 and TRBJ2-6; D ambiguous. This CDR3 is 18 amino acids long. Germline V CDR1 and CDR2: MNHNS, SASEGT. The V end lost 3 bases, the J end lost 0 bases, and 15 bases lay between the germline ends. CDR3 region: CASSDPRGQNSGANVLTF. CDR3 in DNA: TGTGCCAGCAGTGACCCCCGTGGGCAGAACTCTGGGGCCAACGTCCTGACTTTC.